At least ten counts were recorded for the clone carrying this T cell receptor (beta chain). Its antigen is unidentified. Unique molecular identifiers were used in preparing the TCRbeta library. TCRdb ran MiXCR on the PCR reads and lists one entry per CDR3 protein. The sample lists some 150,000 distinct CDR3 sequences, more than 8% occurring once. The entry originates in a study of T-cell reconstitution after alpha-beta-depleted transplantation in children. The study, taken as a whole, reports: Several hundred expanded graft clones reportedly were the source of alpha-beta T cells about two months after transplant. Surviving recipient T cells and thymic progenitors produced the high day-60 TCRbeta diversity seen in some patients. A year post-transplant, T-cell counts and diversity derived mostly from newly produced T cells.

The CDR3 sequence is 14 residues long. V was clipped by 5 bases and J by 4 bases; unmatched bases: 4. Sequences were derived from PBMCs, mostly from graft donor cells, sampled 180 days after TCRalphabeta/CD19-depleted stem cell transplant. The TCR sequence derives from a female patient aged 2-10 years who had a stem cell transplant for congenital amegakaryocytic thrombocytopenia, so the T cells may come from the graft donor. This chain connects TRBV12-3 or TRBV12-4 to TRBJ1-3; 8 positions agree with TRBD1. As DNA, the CDR3 is TGTGCCAGCAGTACCGGACAGGGAGGAAACACCATATATTTT. As protein: CASSTGQGGNTIYF.